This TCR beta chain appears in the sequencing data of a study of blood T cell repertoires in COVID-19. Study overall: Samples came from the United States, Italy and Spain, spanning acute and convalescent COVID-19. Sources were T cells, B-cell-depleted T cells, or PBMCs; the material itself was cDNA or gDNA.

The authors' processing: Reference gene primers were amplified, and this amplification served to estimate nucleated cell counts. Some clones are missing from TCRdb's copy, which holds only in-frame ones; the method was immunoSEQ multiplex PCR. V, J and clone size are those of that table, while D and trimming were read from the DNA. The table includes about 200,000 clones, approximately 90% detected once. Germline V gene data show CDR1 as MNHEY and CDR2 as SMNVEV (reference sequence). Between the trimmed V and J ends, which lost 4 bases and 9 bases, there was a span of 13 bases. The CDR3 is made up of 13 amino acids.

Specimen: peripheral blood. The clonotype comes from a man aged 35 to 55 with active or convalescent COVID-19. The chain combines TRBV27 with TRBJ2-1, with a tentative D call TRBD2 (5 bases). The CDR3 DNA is TGTGCCAGCAGTTCGGGATACTCTATTGAGCAGTTCTTC. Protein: CASSSGYSIEQFF.